These 5 T cell receptor beta chains originate from one sample sequenced in a study of read filtering for tumor transcriptome and immune sequencing. Molecular barcoded adaptors covering alpha/delta and beta/gamma chains were used on 400 ng RNA. TCRdb reanalysed the reads using MiXCR and keeps one entry per CDR3 protein. The sample records roughly 56,000 distinct CDR3 sequences, around 21% being singletons. Sequenced material: a population of CD138-negative cells sorted from bone marrow. The receptors derive from a donor aged 40 or over with multiple myeloma.

This clonotype was observed a few times. The chain links TRBV20-1 to TRBJ2-7; D assignment may be TRBD1 or TRBD2 (5 bases each). This CDR3 spans 12 amino acids. The germline V gene has CDR1 DFQATT and CDR2 SNEGSKA (reference sequence). The V end lost 1 base, the J end lost 4 bases, and 8 bases lay between the germline ends. CDR3 in amino acids: CSARVGVYEQYF. CDR3 nucleotides: TGCAGTGCTAGAGTGGGGGTTTACGAGCAGTACTTC.

This clonotype was picked up a small number of times. The J gene is TRBJ1-1, the V gene TRBV20-1; tentative D call: TRBD1 (6 bases). Per the germline V gene, CDR1 is DFQATT and CDR2 is SNEGSKA (reference sequence). Trimming took off 5 bases at V and 3 bases at J, with 19 bases between the two ends. The CDR3 consists of 15 residues. The CDR3 protein is CSASGNTGRDTEAFF. The CDR3 DNA sequence: TGCAGTGCTTCCGGAAACACAGGGAGGGACACTGAAGCTTTCTTT.

Many counts were recorded for this clonotype. The chain carries TRBV7-2 and TRBJ1-1, with D possibly being TRBD1 (6 bases). The CDR3 consists of 16 residues. Germline V gives CDR1 SGHTA, CDR2 FQGNSA. V was shortened by 6 bases and J by 1 base, with 18 bases between the two germline ends. The CDR3: CASSHRGQGRNTEAFF. The CDR3 nucleotides are TGTGCCAGCAGTCATCGAGGTCAGGGGAGGAACACTGAAGCTTTCTTT.

The table lists this clonotype with many counts. The chain employs TRBV20-1 and TRBJ2-3; D gene uncertain. V was cut by 4 bases and J by 1 base, with 12 bases left in between. Germline assignment: CDR1 DFQATT and CDR2 SNEGSKA (reference sequence). The CDR3 extends over 14 amino acids. The CDR3 sequence: CSATDGYRTDTQYF. The CDR3 DNA is TGCAGTGCTACCGACGGCTACCGCACAGATACGCAGTATTTT.

In regard to this clonotype: A much larger clone is a single base away; this may be a read error. V is TRBV20-1 and J is TRBJ2-5; D remains unclear. From germline, CDR1 is DFQATT and CDR2 SNEGSKA (reference sequence). CDR3 length: 12 amino acids. The CDR3 reads CSAGDPVETQYF. The CDR3 nucleotides are TGCAGTGCTGGAGATCCCGTAGAGACCCAGTACTTC.